This TCR beta chain was documented in a study of PD-L1 blockade in urothelial cancer (dated by TCRdb to 2016 to 2017). Describing the broader study: Every patient began therapy in the mid-2010s and was given atezolizumab 1,200 mg intravenously every 3 weeks. About nine tenths of the roughly 29 patients were identified as males with urothelial cancer of bladder origin, and a prior smoking history was reported by 18 of 29 patients. An ECOG performance status of 0 or 1 was recorded for the patients, and 0 to 3 prior chemotherapy regimens had been received by the patients. Blood samples were analyzed at two time points: 3 weeks after treatment start (second dose) and 6 weeks after treatment start. Blood samples gave a median of approximately 150,000 T cells and 82,636 unique TCRs, with a median clonality of approximately 0.08. Somatic, immune and clinical correlates of response to PD-L1 blockade with atezolizumab in urothelial cancer were the focus of an exploratory multi-omic analysis. Pretreatment tumor samples and matched peripheral blood, collected serially before and after atezolizumab treatment, underwent TCR sequencing. Durable clinical benefit meant progression-free survival longer than 6 months, and TCR features were also tested against progression-free and overall survival. Whole exome sequencing and RNA sequencing of pretreatment tumors were performed alongside TCR sequencing in the same patients. Roughly 10 patients achieved durable clinical benefit and roughly 20 did not. Pretreatment blood TCR-seq was available for about 27 patients, at least one posttreatment blood collection was obtained for some 24 patients, and tumor TCR-seq was available for some 24 patients.

V sheds 0 bases and J sheds 11 bases, leaving 6 bases between their ends. The germline V gene (reference sequence) supplies CDR1 SEHNR and CDR2 FQNEAQ. Including cysteine and phenylalanine, the CDR3 has 11 amino acids. Of all the DNA, just the CDR3 is kept, 33 bases in frame from base 1. Paper-wide results and their limitations: Improved progression-free and overall survival was found to be associated with pretreatment peripheral blood TCR clonality below the median. Patients with durable benefit showed greater expansion of tumor-associated TCR clones in peripheral blood 3 weeks after starting treatment (n of about 20, p = 0.022). Because the sample size was small (n ≈ 30) and many of the analyses were exploratory, the results are meant to be hypothesis-generating.

This clone has only a few counts. The specificity of this receptor is unknown. No qualities accompany the bases; no much larger clone lies one base away. A cohort of around 28 patients with locally advanced or metastatic urothelial carcinoma, treated at Memorial Sloan Kettering on a trial protocol, was included. Peripheral blood mononuclear cells were collected from each patient pretreatment and during treatment, giving between 1 and 8 total time points per patient. The Qiagen DNeasy Blood extraction kit was used to purify genomic DNA from total PBMCs and from tumor samples. PBMCs were collected pretreatment and during treatment, and were isolated and stored as previously described. Each PCR received spiked-in synthetic TCR analog templates so that absolute template abundance could be estimated from read counts. TCRbeta CDR3 regions were amplified from genomic DNA with bias-controlled V and J gene primers using the immunoSEQ assay. Sequencing of rearranged TCRbeta segments was done at approximately 20X coverage. The original pipeline was this. Clustering was used to correct sequencing errors, and CDR3s were annotated against IMGT so that V, D and J genes could be assigned. Out-of-frame and stop-codon sequences were excluded, and only productive TCRbeta rearrangements were used in downstream analyses. Clonality was computed as one minus Shannon entropy normalized by the log of the number of unique productive sequences. Clones differing between time points or between blood and tumor were identified by Fisher's exact test with Benjamini-Hochberg correction at adjusted p below 0.01. As stored in TCRdb, this immuneACCESS dataset retains in-frame rearrangements with V and J assigned. A fraction of the clones does not appear; measured against another copy, unresolved V genes explain less than half of the discrepancy, and the remainder lacks a known reason. V and J calls and clone size are copied from that table; D and trimming were computed from the DNA. The sample data list approximately 100,000 clones, and about 85% of these were observed just once. The ten largest make up 2.4% of the sample.

This material consisted of PBMCs, taken around atezolizumab (anti-PD-L1) treatment. The receptor was isolated from a man in his forties or fifties with urothelial cancer. The sequence is built from TRBV7-9 and TRBJ2-3; the D gene cannot be resolved reliably. The DNA sequence is given as TGTGCCAGCAGCTTAGCCCAGTGGCAGTATTTT. This sequence encodes CASSLAQWQYF.